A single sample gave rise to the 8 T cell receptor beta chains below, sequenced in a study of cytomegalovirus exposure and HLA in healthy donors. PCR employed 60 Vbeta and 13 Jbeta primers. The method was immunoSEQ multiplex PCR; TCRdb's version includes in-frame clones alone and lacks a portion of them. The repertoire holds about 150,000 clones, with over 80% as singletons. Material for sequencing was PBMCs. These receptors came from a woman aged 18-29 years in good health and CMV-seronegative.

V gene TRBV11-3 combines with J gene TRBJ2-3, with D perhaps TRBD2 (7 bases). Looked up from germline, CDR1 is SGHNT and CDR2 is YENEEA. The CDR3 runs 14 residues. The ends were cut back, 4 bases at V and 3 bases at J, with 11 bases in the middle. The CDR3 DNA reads TGTGCCAGCAGCTCGGGGGGCCCGACAGATACGCAGTATTTT. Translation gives CASSSGGPTDTQYF.

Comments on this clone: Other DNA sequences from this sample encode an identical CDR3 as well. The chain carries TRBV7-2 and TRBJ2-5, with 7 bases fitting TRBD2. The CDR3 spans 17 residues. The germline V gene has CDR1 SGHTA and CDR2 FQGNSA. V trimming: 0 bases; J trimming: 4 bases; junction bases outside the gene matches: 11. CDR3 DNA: TGTGCCAGCAGCTTAGCGGGCGCGGGGGAGAATAGAGAGACCCAGTACTTC. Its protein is CASSLAGAGENRETQYF.

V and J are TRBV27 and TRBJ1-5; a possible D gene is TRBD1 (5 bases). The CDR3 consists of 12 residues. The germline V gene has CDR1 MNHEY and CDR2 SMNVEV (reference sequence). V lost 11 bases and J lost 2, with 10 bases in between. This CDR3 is CAGGGCNQPQHF. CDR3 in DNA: TGTGCCGGCGGGGGGTGCAATCAGCCCCAGCATTTT.

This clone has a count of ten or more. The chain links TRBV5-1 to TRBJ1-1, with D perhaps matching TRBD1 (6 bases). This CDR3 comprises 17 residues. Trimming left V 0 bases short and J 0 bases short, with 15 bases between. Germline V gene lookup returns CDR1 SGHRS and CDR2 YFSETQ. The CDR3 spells CASSLGFSAGVNTEAFF. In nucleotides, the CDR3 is TGCGCCAGCAGCTTGGGATTTTCGGCAGGGGTGAACACTGAAGCTTTCTTT.

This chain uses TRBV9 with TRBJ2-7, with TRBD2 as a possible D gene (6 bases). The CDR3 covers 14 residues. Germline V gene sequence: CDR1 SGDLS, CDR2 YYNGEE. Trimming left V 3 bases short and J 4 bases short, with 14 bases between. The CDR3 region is CASSEEGRGYEQYF. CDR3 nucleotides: TGTGCCAGCAGCGAGGAGGGGCGGGGTTACGAGCAGTACTTC.

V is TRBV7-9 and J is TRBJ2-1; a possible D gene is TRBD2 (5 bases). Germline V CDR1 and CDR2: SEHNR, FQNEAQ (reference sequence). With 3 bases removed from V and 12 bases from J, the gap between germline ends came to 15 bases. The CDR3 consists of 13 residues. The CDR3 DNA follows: TGTGCCAGCAGCTTCCCCGGGGTTTTTGTGCAGTTCTTC. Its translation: CASSFPGVFVQFF.

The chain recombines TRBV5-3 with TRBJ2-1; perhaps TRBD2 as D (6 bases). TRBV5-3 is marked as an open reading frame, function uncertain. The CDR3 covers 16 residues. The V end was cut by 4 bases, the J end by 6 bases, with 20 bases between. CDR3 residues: CARSPQTRMRGNEQFF. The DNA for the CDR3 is TGTGCCAGAAGCCCTCAGACTAGAATGAGGGGCAATGAGCAGTTCTTC.

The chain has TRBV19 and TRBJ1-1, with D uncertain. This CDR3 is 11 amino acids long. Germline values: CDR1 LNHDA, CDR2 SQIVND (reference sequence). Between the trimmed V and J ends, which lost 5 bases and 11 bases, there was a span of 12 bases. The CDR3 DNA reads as TGTGCCAGTAGTGAGACTGCAGTGGCTTTCTTT. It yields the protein CASSETAVAFF.